The present T cell receptor (beta chain) was sequenced within a study of T cells after yellow fever vaccination. Study-wide context: Any fraction with a low cell number was prepared using SMART-Seq v4 Ultra Low Input.

This clonotype was seen a handful of times. What it binds is not known. Germline-derived CDR1 and CDR2 are SGHRS and YFSETQ. The CDR3 has 13 residues. Trimming pared 2 bases from V and 7 bases from J, leaving 10 bases between. Study conclusions and caveats: A weaker secondary response peaked on day 5, the primary on day 15. Within FACS-sorted repertoires, abundant clonotypes contaminating from the bulk population could be present.

Each CDR3 protein gets one entry after TCRdb re-called the 5' RACE reads with MiXCR. The table includes just over 300,000 distinct CDR3 sequences, approximately 3.9% detected once. The sample here was PBMCs, taken on the day of the yellow fever booster vaccination. This chain uses TRBV5-1 with TRBJ2-4, with a possible D match to TRBD2 (5 bases). The source of this sequence is a man in his late teens or twenties who received the YFV17D yellow fever vaccine. Here the CDR3 reads CASSFEGWNIQYF. The CDR3 region has the DNA TGCGCCAGCAGCTTCGAGGGCTGGAACATTCAGTACTTC.